The 4 T cell receptor beta chains below all came from one sample that was sequenced in a study of blood T cell repertoires in COVID-19. Profiling relied on immunoSEQ multiplex PCR, and the TCRdb table lists in-frame clones only, not all of them. The table lists approximately 300,000 clones, around 82% of them singletons. The specimen sequenced was peripheral blood. The receptors derive from a woman aged 50 to 60 with acute or convalescent COVID-19.

The chain uses TRBV27 and TRBJ2-1, with 10 bases identical to TRBD2. Germline assignment: CDR1 MNHEY and CDR2 SMNVEV (reference sequence). The CDR3 spans 15 residues. V lost 2 bases, J lost 6 bases, and 4 bases stayed unmatched. Here the CDR3 reads CASSLLAGALNEQFF. The CDR3 bases are TGTGCCAGCAGTTTACTAGCGGGGGCCCTCAATGAGCAGTTCTTC.

The V and J genes are TRBV6-1 and TRBJ2-5; D is possibly TRBD2 (5 bases). The CDR3 length is 17 residues. Germline CDR1 MNHNS, CDR2 SASEGT. V lost 4 bases and J 0 bases, leaving 18 bases between the germline ends. The CDR3, as DNA: TGTGCCAGCAGTGTAGGTTTGGCGGGCCTACACCAAGAGACCCAGTACTTC. It translates to CASSVGLAGLHQETQYF.

The chain couples TRBV19 to TRBJ2-2, with TRBD2 identical over 12 bases. Trimming at V came to 6 bases and at J to 2 bases, leaving 4 bases not matched to a gene. Germline-derived CDR1 and CDR2 are LNHDA and SQIVND (reference sequence). The CDR3 sequence is 16 residues long. CDR3 coding DNA: TGTGCCAGTAGGAGAGGACTAGCGGGAAACACCGGGGAGCTGTTTTTT. Protein sequence: CASRRGLAGNTGELFF.

Points on this clone: Other DNA sequences in this specimen translate into the identical CDR3. The chain couples TRBV5-4 to TRBJ1-1; weak D call: TRBD1 (6 bases). There are 13 residues in the CDR3. Germline V gene sequence: CDR1 SGHNT, CDR2 YYREEE (reference sequence). The V gene lost 3 bases and the J gene lost 3 bases, with 9 bases spanning the gap. Here the CDR3 reads CASSWAGDTEAFF. CDR3 in DNA: TGTGCCAGCAGCTGGGCAGGGGACACTGAAGCTTTCTTT.